The source of this T cell receptor (beta chain) is a study of response to subunit inactivated influenza vaccine. Study results and limitations: That few new T cells are recruited by each seasonal influenza vaccination was the authors' suggestion.

V lost 8 bases and J lost 1; bases outside the gene matches: 10. This CDR3 spans 16 amino acids. CDR1 is MNHEY and CDR2 is SMNVEV in the germline V gene (reference sequence). TCRdb reprocessed the RT-PCR reads via MiXCR and lists one record per CDR3 protein. The table has 300,000 to 350,000 distinct CDR3 sequences, roughly 22% seen once. In the case of this clonotype: Its antigen is still unknown.

The chain recombines TRBV27 with TRBJ1-4, with 7 bases lining up with TRBD1. This TCR derives from a man aged 50 to 69 who received an inactivated influenza vaccine. Sequenced material: PBMCs from blood, taken approximately 22 months after vaccination. The CDR3 loop reads CASRYTGVLTNEKLFF. The CDR3 region has the DNA TGTGCCAGCCGTTATACAGGGGTTCTAACTAATGAAAAACTGTTTTTT. Using reference TRBV27 and TRBJ1-4 for the parts outside the CDR3, the full variable domain is EAQVTQNPRYLITVTGKKLTVTCSQNMNHEYMSWYRQDPGLGLRQIYYSMNVEVTDKGDVPEGYKVSRKEKRNFPLILESPSPNQTSLYFCASRYTGVLTNEKLFFGSGTQLSVL.